This entry lists 13 T cell receptor beta chains sequenced from one sample in a study of T cells after yellow fever vaccination. TCRdb recomputed calls from the 5' RACE reads with MiXCR, one row per CDR3 protein. The repertoire holds 200,000 to 300,000 distinct CDR3 sequences, with roughly 13% as singletons. Sequencing was performed on CD4+ T cells sorted from PBMCs, taken 45 days after the yellow fever booster vaccination. These TCRs come from a man younger than 40 who received the YFV17D yellow fever vaccine.

The chain is built from TRBV5-1 and TRBJ2-5, with a tentative D call TRBD1 (5 bases). Germline V lookup: CDR1 SGHRS, CDR2 YFSETQ. The length of the CDR3 is 13 residues. V dropped 6 bases and J dropped 2 bases, with 11 bases sitting between them. CDR3 in DNA: TGCGCCAGCAAGCAGACAGATCAAGAGACCCAGTACTTC. Protein: CASKQTDQETQYF.

This chain uses TRBV5-5 with TRBJ1-5, with TRBD1 identical over 8 bases. From germline, CDR1 is SGHKS and CDR2 YYEKEE (reference sequence). The trim removed 0 bases at V and 2 bases at J, leaving 7 bases unmatched. CDR3 size: 17 residues. Written as DNA, the CDR3 is TGTGCCAGCAGCTTGGACAACAGGGGGTTGGGCAATCAGCCCCAGCATTTT. Encoded protein: CASSLDNRGLGNQPQHF.

This clonotype was detected only a few times. The chain uses TRBV2 and TRBJ2-2; a weak D match, TRBD2 (6 bases). CDR1 and CDR2 from the germline V gene are SNHLY and FYNNEI. The CDR3 length is 15 residues. V dropped 3 bases and J dropped 4 bases, with 12 bases sitting between them. The CDR3, as DNA: TGTGCCAGCAGTGACGTAACGGGAGTCACCGGGGAGCTGTTTTTT. This gives the protein CASSDVTGVTGELFF.

The chain has TRBV24-1 and TRBJ2-3; no clear D gene. V dropped 3 bases and J dropped 2 bases, with 11 bases sitting between them. Per germline, CDR1 KGHDR and CDR2 SFDVKD. The CDR3 contains 15 residues. The DNA for the CDR3 is TGTGCCACCAGTGATCCCACCTCGCTCACAGATACGCAGTATTTT. Its translation: CATSDPTSLTDTQYF.

This CDR3 is CASTQGATGANVLTF. CDR3 coding DNA: TGTGCCAGCACCCAGGGGGCTACTGGGGCCAACGTCCTGACTTTC. The V call is TRBV28, the J call TRBJ2-6; 8 nucleotides line up with TRBD1. The CDR3 is 15 amino acids. Trimming took 7 bases from V and 2 from J; bases not matched to a gene: 4. CDR1 MDHEN and CDR2 SYDVKM come from the germline V gene.

The chain joins TRBV20-1 to TRBJ2-2; D is ambiguous. CDR1 and CDR2 from the germline V gene are DFQATT and SNEGSKA (reference sequence). Trimming stripped 0 bases from V and 0 bases from J, with 17 bases between. The CDR3 runs to 18 residues. DNA for the CDR3: TGCAGTGCTAGAGATGCGAACTGGACCCCCGCGAACACCGGGGAGCTGTTTTTT. This gives the protein CSARDANWTPANTGELFF.

This clonotype was picked up a small number of times. The chain uses TRBV5-6 and TRBJ2-2, with no clear D. Germline lookup yields CDR1 SGHDT and CDR2 YYEEEE. The CDR3 is 16 residues long. Between the trimmed V and J ends, which lost 0 bases and 4 bases, there was a span of 13 bases. The CDR3 sequence: CASSLGQVFLTGELFF. CDR3 nucleotide sequence: TGTGCCAGCAGCTTGGGCCAGGTTTTTCTCACCGGGGAGCTGTTTTTT.

This clonotype appeared a few times. The genes are TRBV7-2 and TRBJ2-4; unclear D gene. Trimming removed 5 bases from V and 6 bases from J, with 11 bases in between. Germline values: CDR1 SGHTA, CDR2 FQGNSA. CDR3 length equals 13 residues. The CDR3 spells CASSPGRTNIQYF. The DNA of the CDR3 is TGTGCCAGCAGCCCAGGACGGACAAACATTCAGTACTTC. Complete variable domain (other parts from reference TRBV7-2 and TRBJ2-4): GAGVSQSPSNKVTEKGKDVELRCDPISGHTALYWYRQSLGQGLEFLIYFQGNSAPDKSGLPSDRFSAERTGGSVSTLTIQRTQQEDSAVYLCASSPGRTNIQYFGAGTRLSVL.

The genes are TRBV7-2 and TRBJ2-5; D is possibly TRBD2 (5 bases). The CDR3 loop spans 15 amino acids. The germline V gene encodes CDR1 SGHTA and CDR2 FQGNSA. The germline V and J ends were trimmed by 5 bases and 1 base, with 14 bases remaining between them. The CDR3 DNA is TGTGCCAGCAGCAGAGGTGGGAGTGGCCAAGAGACCCAGTACTTC. Its translation is CASSRGGSGQETQYF.

V gene TRBV7-2 combines with J gene TRBJ2-3; unclear D gene. Per germline, CDR1 SGHTA and CDR2 FQGNSA. The CDR3 covers 14 residues. Trimming shortened V by 1 base and J by 0 bases, and 5 bases separated the two germline ends. The CDR3 sequence is CASSLVVSTDTQYF. DNA of the CDR3: TGTGCCAGCAGCTTAGTGGTTAGCACAGATACGCAGTATTTT.

The V and J genes are TRBV20-1 and TRBJ2-5, with D possibly called TRBD1 or TRBD2 (5 bases each). The germline CDR1 and CDR2 sequences are DFQATT and SNEGSKA (reference sequence). The CDR3 length is 13 residues. The V end was cut by 4 bases, the J end by 5 bases, with 14 bases between. The CDR3 nucleotides are TGCAGTGCTATAACGGGAAAGGGGGAGACCCAGTACTTC. It translates to CSAITGKGETQYF.

The rearrangement joins TRBV6-5 to TRBJ1-1; TRBD1 aligns across 9 bases. The CDR3 runs 17 residues. Per germline, CDR1 MNHEY and CDR2 SVGAGI. The V segment lost 2 bases and the J segment 1 base; nucleotides outside the gene matches: 8. For the CDR3, the DNA is TGTGCCAGCAGTTACGCCGGACAGGGGAGGGAGAACACTGAAGCTTTCTTT. It translates to CASSYAGQGRENTEAFF.

The J gene is TRBJ2-1, the V gene TRBV4-3; 8 bases fit TRBD2. The CDR3 is 15 amino acids. V trimming: 4 bases; J trimming: 6 bases; junction bases outside the gene matches: 8. CDR1 and CDR2 (germline): LGHNA, YSLEER. The CDR3 is CASSRTSGGINEQFF. The CDR3 DNA reads as TGCGCCAGCAGCCGAACTAGCGGCGGTATCAATGAGCAGTTCTTC.